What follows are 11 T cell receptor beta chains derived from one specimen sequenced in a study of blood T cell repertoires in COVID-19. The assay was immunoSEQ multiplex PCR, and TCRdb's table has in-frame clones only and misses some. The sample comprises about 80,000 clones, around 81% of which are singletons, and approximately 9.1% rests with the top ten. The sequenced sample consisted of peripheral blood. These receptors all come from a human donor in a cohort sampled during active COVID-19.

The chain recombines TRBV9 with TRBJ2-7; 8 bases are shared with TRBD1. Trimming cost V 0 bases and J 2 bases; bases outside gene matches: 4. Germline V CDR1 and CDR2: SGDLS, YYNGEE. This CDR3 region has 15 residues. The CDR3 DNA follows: TGTGCCAGCAGCGTAGGACAGGGGCAGACCTACGAGCAGTACTTC. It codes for CASSVGQGQTYEQYF.

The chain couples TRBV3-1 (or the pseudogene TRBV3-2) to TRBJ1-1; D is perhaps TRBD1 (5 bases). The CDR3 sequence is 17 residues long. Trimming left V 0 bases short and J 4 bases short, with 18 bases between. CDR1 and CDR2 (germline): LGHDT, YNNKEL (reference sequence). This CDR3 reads CASSQDQGGRRSTEAFF. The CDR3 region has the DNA TGTGCCAGCAGCCAAGATCAGGGTGGGAGGCGGAGCACTGAAGCTTTCTTT.

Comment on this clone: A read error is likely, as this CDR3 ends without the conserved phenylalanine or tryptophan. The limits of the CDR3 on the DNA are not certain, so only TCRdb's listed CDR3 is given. CDR3 in amino acids: CASSLSRGQGRRL. J is TRBJ1-2 and V is TRBV27; the listed D gene, TRBD1, was not tested against the DNA. The CDR3 sequence runs 13 residues, both termini included. CDR1 is MNHEY, CDR2 SMNVEV, per germline (reference sequence).

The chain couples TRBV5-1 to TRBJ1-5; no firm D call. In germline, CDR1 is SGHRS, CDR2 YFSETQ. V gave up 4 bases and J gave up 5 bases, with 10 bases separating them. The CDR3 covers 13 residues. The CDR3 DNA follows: TGCGCCAGCAGCAACGGGTGGGATCAGCCCCAGCATTTT. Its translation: CASSNGWDQPQHF.

The DNA of the CDR3 is TGTGCCAGCAGTGTGGAGACAGGGACCTATGGCTACACCTTC. It translates to CASSVETGTYGYTF. The genes are TRBV2 and TRBJ1-2; the match to TRBD1 covers 7 bases. CDR1 is SNHLY and CDR2 is FYNNEI in the germline V gene. The CDR3 totals 14 residues. Trimming took 4 bases from V and 4 from J; bases not matched to a gene: 6.

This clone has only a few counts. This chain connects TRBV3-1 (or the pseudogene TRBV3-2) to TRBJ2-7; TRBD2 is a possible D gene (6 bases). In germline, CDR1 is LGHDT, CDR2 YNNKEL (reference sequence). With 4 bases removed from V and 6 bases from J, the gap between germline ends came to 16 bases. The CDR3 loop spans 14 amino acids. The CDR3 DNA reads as TGTGCCAGCAGCCGGACTACCGATCCTGGCGAGCAGTACTTC. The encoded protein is CASSRTTDPGEQYF.

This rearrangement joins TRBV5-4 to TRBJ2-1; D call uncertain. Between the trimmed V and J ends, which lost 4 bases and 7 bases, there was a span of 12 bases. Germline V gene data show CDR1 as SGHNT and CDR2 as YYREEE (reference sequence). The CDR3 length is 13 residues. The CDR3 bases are TGTGCCAGCAGCCCAAGACTGATTAATGAGCAGTTCTTC. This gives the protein CASSPRLINEQFF.

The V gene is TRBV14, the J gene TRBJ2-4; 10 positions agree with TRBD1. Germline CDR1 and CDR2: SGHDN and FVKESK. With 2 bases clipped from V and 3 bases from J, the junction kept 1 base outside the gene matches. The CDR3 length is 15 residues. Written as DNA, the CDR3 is TGTGCCAGCAGCCAATGGACAGGGGGCAAAAACATTCAGTACTTC. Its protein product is CASSQWTGGKNIQYF.

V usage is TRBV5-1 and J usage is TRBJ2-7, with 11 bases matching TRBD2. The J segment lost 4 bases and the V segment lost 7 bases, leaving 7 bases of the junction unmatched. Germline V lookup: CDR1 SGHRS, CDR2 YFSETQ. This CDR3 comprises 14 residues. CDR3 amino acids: CASRLAGGTYEQYF. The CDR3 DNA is TGCGCCAGCCGCCTAGCGGGAGGAACATACGAGCAGTACTTC.

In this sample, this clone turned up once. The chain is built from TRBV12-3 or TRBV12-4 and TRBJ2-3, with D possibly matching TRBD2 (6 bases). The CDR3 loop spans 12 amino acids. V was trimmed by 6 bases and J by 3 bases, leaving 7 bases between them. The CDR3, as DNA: TGTGCCAGCAGCCGGGGGACAGATACGCAGTATTTT. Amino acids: CASSRGTDTQYF.

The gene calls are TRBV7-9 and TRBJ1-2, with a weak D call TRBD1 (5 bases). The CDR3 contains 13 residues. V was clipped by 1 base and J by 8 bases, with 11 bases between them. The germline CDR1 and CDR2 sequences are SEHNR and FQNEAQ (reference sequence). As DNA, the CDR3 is TGTGCCAGCAGCTTAGAGGGGCCCTTAGGCTACACCTTC. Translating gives CASSLEGPLGYTF.